This TCR beta chain was found in a study of T cell changes during pregnancy in multiple sclerosis. Sequencing used immunoSEQ multiplex PCR; TCRdb keeps in-frame clones, though not all of them. In the table there are under 55,000 clones, 70% to 90% of which are singletons. The CDR3 totals 17 residues. The germline V and J ends were trimmed by 0 bases and 0 bases, with 12 bases remaining between them. Germline-derived CDR1 and CDR2 are SEHNR and FQNEAQ (reference sequence). This specimen consisted of peripheral blood, obtained in the first trimester of pregnancy. The V call is TRBV7-9, the J call TRBJ1-3; TRBD1 might be the D (5 bases). The source of this sequence is a female donor with multiple sclerosis, enrolled in a pregnancy study. The DNA of the CDR3 is TGTGCCAGCAGCTTAGCGCAGGGTCGGAGCTCTGGAAACACCATATATTTT. Protein: CASSLAQGRSSGNTIYF.